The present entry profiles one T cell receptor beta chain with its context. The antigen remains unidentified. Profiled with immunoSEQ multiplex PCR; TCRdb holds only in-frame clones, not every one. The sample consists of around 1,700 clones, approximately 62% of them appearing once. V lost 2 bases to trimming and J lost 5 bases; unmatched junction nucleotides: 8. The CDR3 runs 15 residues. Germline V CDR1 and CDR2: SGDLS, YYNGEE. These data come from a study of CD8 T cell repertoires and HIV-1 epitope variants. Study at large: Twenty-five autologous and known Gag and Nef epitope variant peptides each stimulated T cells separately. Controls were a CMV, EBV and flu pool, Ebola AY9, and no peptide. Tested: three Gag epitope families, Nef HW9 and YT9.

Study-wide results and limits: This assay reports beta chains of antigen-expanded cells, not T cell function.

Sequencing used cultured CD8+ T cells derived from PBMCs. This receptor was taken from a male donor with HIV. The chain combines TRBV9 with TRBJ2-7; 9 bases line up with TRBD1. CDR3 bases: TGTGCCAGCAGCGTGGGAGGACAGGGGATTGACGAGCAGTACTTC. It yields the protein CASSVGGQGIDEQYF.